A selection of T cell receptor beta chains follows, all from one sample in a study of CD8+ T cells in alopecia areata. The protocol was immunoSEQ multiplex PCR, while the TCRdb copy is restricted to in-frame clones and leaves out a portion. The sample yields 150,000 to 200,000 clones, around three fifths seen once. The material sequenced was CD4+ T cells sorted from blood, taken at week 24, from a patient treated with tofacitinib. These receptors all come from a human donor with alopecia areata. Each CDR3 is given with its conserved first and last residue. D genes are given only for firm matches. Some rows have no size entry. The others give once, few or many, or a class for an expanded clone.

size,V,J,D,CDR3,DNA
once,TRBV5-1,TRBJ2-6,NA,CASSLAGAGGANVLTF,TGCGCCAGCAGCTTGGCCGGGGCCGGTGGGGCCAACGTCCTGACTTTC
NA,TRBV5-1,TRBJ2-5,NA,CASSLSRGLRETQYF,TGCGCCAGCAGCTTGTCCAGGGGACTACGCGAGACCCAGTACTTC
NA,TRBV6-5,TRBJ1-1,NA,CASSVKGVTEAFF,TGTGCCAGCAGCGTGAAGGGGGTGACTGAAGCTTTCTTT
few,TRBV6-6,TRBJ1-1,NA,CASFPRESVTEAFF,TGTGCCAGCTTCCCCAGGGAGAGTGTGACTGAAGCTTTCTTT
NA,TRBV19,TRBJ1-4,TRBD1,CASNAGGQQEKLFF,TGTGCCAGTAACGCCGGGGGACAGCAAGAAAAACTGTTTTTT
few,TRBV9,TRBJ1-3,NA,CASSERNSGNTIYF,TGTGCCAGCAGCGAGCGCAACTCTGGAAACACCATATATTTT
NA,TRBV5-1,TRBJ2-5,TRBD1,CASSLDLGQGFLKTQYF,TGCGCCAGCAGCTTGGACCTCGGACAGGGGTTCTTGAAGACCCAGTACTTC
NA,TRBV4-3,TRBJ1-2,NA,CASSQEPGAHGYTF,TGCGCCAGCAGCCAAGAGCCAGGGGCTCATGGCTACACCTTC
NA,TRBV20-1,TRBJ1-4,NA,CSARVGEKLFF,TGCAGTGCTAGAGTAGGGGAAAAACTGTTTTTT
NA,TRBV9,TRBJ2-5,TRBD1,CASSVEGQSQETQYF,TGTGCCAGCAGCGTAGAGGGACAGTCCCAAGAGACCCAGTACTTC
once,TRBV5-1,TRBJ2-7,NA,CASSLGAYEQYF,TGCGCCAGCAGCTTGGGTGCCTACGAGCAGTACTTC
NA,TRBV30,TRBJ1-2,TRBD1,CAWSVRTGTPYGYTF,TGTGCCTGGAGTGTGCGGACAGGGACCCCCTATGGCTACACCTTC
NA,TRBV5-1,TRBJ2-2,NA,CASSLGVTGELFF,TGCGCCAGCAGCTTGGGCGTAACCGGGGAGCTGTTTTTT
few,TRBV29-1,TRBJ1-2,NA,CSVERGGVAVTF,TGCAGCGTTGAAAGAGGGGGGGTCGCGGTCACCTTC
NA,TRBV30,TRBJ2-1,NA,CAWSAGRINHVGEQFF,TGTGCCTGGAGCGCGGGACGGATAAACCACGTGGGTGAGCAGTTCTTC
few,TRBV5-6,TRBJ1-5,NA,CASSLGPTRGYYSNQPQHF,TGTGCCAGCAGCTTAGGGCCGACTAGGGGGTATTATAGCAATCAGCCCCAGCATTTT
few,TRBV4-3,TRBJ1-3,NA,CASSQALQTSGNTIYF,TGCGCCAGCAGCCAAGCGTTACAAACCTCTGGAAACACCATATATTTT
once,TRBV5-1,TRBJ1-2,TRBD1,CASSAQGNYGYTF,TGCGCCAGCAGCGCACAGGGGAACTATGGCTACACCTTC
once,TRBV29-1,TRBJ1-4,TRBD1,CSVLTGTGFIEKLFF,TGCAGCGTTCTGACCGGGACAGGATTTATAGAAAAACTGTTTTTT
few,TRBV10-2,TRBJ1-4,TRBD1,CASTMGQSDEKLFF,TGCGCCAGCACCATGGGACAGTCAGATGAAAAACTGTTTTTT
NA,TRBV6-1,TRBJ2-2,NA,CASWLGLAGELFF,TGTGCCAGCTGGTTAGGCTTGGCCGGGGAGCTGTTTTTT
few,TRBV30,TRBJ1-1,NA,CAWSYTLGETEAFF,TGTGCCTGGAGTTACACCCTAGGCGAAACTGAAGCTTTCTTT
once,TRBV5-4,TRBJ2-3,TRBD2,CASSPRDYGTDTQYF,TGTGCCAGCAGCCCCCGGGACTATGGCACAGATACGCAGTATTTT
NA,TRBV25-1,TRBJ1-6,NA,CASRGIGVNSPLHF,TGTGCCAGCAGGGGAATAGGAGTGAATTCACCCCTCCACTTT
NA,TRBV25-1,TRBJ1-2,NA,CASSAGNYGYTF,TGTGCCAGCAGTGCCGGAAACTATGGCTACACCTTC
once,TRBV29-1,TRBJ2-7,TRBD2,CSAGGTSYEQYF,TGCAGCGCCGGGGGGACCTCCTACGAGCAGTACTTC
NA,TRBV30,TRBJ1-2,NA,CASDGGNYGYTF,TGTGCCTCAGACGGGGGCAACTATGGCTACACCTTC
NA,TRBV25-1,TRBJ2-6,NA,CAGSRTGANVLTF,TGTGCCGGATCCAGAACTGGGGCCAACGTCCTGACTTTC
NA,TRBV5-1,TRBJ2-1,NA,CASSSGLNYNEQFF,TGCGCCAGTTCCTCAGGGCTAAACTACAATGAGCAGTTCTTC
NA,TRBV5-1,TRBJ1-2,NA,CASSSVQADRGYTF,TGCGCCAGCAGCTCCGTACAGGCGGACAGAGGCTACACCTTC
NA,TRBV7-2,TRBJ1-5,NA,CASSLMWGSNQPQHF,TGTGCCAGCAGCTTGATGTGGGGCAGCAATCAGCCCCAGCATTTT
NA,TRBV6-1,TRBJ1-2,TRBD1,CASSEAGRGLSGYTF,TGTGCCAGCTCTGAGGCTGGCAGGGGGCTATCTGGCTACACCTTC
NA,TRBV7-7,TRBJ2-5,NA,CASSVTGSETQYF,TGTGCCAGCAGCGTCACGGGGAGTGAGACCCAGTACTTC
NA,TRBV25-1,TRBJ1-2,NA,CASSGRGPSYGYTF,TGTGCCAGCAGTGGGAGGGGCCCTTCCTATGGCTACACCTTC
NA,TRBV18,TRBJ2-1,TRBD2,CASSPKLAGGSYNEQFF,TGTGCCAGCTCACCAAAACTAGCGGGGGGAAGCTACAATGAGCAGTTCTTC
NA,TRBV29-1,TRBJ1-2,TRBD1,CSAGTDKGYTF,TGCAGCGCCGGGACAGATAAAGGCTACACCTTC
NA,TRBV4-1,TRBJ1-2,TRBD1,CASSTRTGDLGYTF,TGCGCCAGCAGCACCCGGACAGGGGACCTTGGCTACACCTTC